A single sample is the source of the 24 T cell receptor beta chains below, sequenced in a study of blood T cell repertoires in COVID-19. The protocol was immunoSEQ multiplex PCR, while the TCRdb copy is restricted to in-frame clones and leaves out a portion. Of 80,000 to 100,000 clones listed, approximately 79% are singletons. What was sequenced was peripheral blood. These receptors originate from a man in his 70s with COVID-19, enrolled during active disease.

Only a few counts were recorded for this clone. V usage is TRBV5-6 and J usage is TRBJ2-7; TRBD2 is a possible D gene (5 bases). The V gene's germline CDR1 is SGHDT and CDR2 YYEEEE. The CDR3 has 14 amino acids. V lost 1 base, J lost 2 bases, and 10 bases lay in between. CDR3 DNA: TGTGCCAGCAGCTTGCCCGGGATCGCCTACGAGCAGTACTTC. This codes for CASSLPGIAYEQYF.

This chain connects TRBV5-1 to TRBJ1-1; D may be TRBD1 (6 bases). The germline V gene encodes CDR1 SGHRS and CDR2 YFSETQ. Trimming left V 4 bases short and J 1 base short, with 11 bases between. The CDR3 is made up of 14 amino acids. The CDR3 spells CASSLEQGNTEAFF. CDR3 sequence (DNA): TGCGCCAGCAGCCTTGAACAGGGGAACACTGAAGCTTTCTTT. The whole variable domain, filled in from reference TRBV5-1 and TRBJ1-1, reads KAGVTQTPRYLIKTRGQQVTLSCSPISGHRSVSWYQQTPGQGLQFLFEYFSETQRNKGNFPGRFSGRQFSNSRSEMNVSTLELGDSALYLCASSLEQGNTEAFFGQGTRLTVV.

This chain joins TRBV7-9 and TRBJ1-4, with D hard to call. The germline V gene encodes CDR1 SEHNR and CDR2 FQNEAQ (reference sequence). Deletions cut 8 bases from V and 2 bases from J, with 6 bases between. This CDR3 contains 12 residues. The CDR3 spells CASGQTNEKLFF. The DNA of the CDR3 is TGTGCCAGCGGCCAGACTAATGAAAAACTGTTTTTT.

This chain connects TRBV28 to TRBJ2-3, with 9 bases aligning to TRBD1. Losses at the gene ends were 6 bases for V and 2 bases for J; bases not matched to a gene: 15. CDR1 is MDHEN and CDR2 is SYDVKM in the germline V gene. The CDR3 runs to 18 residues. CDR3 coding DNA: TGTGCCAGCAGCCCTAGCCCCCGGACAGGGGACCTCACAGATACGCAGTATTTT. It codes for CASSPSPRTGDLTDTQYF.

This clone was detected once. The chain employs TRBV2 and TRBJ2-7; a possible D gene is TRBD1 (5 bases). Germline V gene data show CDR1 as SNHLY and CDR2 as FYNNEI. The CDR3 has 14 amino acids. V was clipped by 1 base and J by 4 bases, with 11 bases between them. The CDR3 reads CASSEGQRYYEQYF. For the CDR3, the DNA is TGTGCCAGCAGTGAAGGACAGAGGTATTACGAGCAGTACTTC.

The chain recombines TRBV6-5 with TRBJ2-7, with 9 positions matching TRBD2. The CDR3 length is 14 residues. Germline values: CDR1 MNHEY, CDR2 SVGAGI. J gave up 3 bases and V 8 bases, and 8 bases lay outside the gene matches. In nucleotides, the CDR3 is TGTGCCAGCGGCGTAGCGGGAGTCCTCTACGAGCAGTACTTC. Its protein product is CASGVAGVLYEQYF.

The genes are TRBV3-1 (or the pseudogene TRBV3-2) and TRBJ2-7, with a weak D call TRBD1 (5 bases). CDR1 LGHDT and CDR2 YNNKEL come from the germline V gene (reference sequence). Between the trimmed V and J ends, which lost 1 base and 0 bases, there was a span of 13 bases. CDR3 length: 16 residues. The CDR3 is CASSQAVGQASYEQYF. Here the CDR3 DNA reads TGTGCCAGCAGCCAAGCGGTGGGGCAGGCCTCCTACGAGCAGTACTTC.

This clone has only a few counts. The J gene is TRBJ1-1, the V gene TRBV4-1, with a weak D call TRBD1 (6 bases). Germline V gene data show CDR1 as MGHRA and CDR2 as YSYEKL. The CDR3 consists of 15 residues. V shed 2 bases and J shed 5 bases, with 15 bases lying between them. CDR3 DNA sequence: TGCGCCAGCAGCCAAACCGAGGGGGTTAATACTGAAGCTTTCTTT. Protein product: CASSQTEGVNTEAFF.

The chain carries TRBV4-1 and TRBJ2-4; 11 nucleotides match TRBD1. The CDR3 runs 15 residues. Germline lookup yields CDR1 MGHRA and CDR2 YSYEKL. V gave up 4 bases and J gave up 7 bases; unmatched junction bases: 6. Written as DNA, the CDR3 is TGCGCCAGCAGCCTAGGGACAGGGGGAGTGAACATTCAGTACTTC. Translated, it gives CASSLGTGGVNIQYF.

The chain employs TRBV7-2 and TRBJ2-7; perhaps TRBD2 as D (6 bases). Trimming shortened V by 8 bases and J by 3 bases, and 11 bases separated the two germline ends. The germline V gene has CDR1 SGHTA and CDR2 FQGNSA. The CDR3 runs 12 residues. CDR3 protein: CASGRGFYEQYF. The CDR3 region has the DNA TGTGCCAGCGGCCGGGGGTTCTACGAGCAGTACTTC.

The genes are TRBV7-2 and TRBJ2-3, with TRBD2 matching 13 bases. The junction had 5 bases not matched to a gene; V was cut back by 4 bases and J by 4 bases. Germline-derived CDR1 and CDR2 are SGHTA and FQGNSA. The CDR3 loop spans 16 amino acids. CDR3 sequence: CASSSGLAGVSDTQYF. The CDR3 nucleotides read TGTGCCAGCAGCTCCGGACTAGCGGGAGTTTCAGATACGCAGTATTTT.

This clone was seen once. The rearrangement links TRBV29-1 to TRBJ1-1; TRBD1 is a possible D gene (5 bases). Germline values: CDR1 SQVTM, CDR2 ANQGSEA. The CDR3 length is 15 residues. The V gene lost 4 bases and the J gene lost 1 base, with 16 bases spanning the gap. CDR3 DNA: TGCAGCGTTGTCGATAGGGGAAGAGGGAACACTGAAGCTTTCTTT. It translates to CSVVDRGRGNTEAFF.

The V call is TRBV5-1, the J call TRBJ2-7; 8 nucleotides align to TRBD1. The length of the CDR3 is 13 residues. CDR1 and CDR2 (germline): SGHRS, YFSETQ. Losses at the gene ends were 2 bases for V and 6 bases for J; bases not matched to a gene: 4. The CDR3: CASSFGQGGEQYF. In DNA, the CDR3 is TGCGCCAGCAGCTTCGGACAGGGAGGCGAGCAGTACTTC. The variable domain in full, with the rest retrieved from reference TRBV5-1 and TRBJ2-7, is KAGVTQTPRYLIKTRGQQVTLSCSPISGHRSVSWYQQTPGQGLQFLFEYFSETQRNKGNFPGRFSGRQFSNSRSEMNVSTLELGDSALYLCASSFGQGGEQYFGPGTRLTVT.

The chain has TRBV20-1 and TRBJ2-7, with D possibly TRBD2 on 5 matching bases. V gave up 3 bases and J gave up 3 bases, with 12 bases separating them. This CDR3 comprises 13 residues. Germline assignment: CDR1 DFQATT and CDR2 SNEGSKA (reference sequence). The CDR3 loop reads CSASGEFLYEQYF. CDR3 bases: TGCAGTGCTAGTGGGGAGTTTCTCTACGAGCAGTACTTC.

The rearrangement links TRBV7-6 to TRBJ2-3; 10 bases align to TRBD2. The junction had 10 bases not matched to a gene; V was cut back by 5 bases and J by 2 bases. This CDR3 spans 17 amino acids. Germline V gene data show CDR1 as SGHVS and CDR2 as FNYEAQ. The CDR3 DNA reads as TGTGCCAGCAGCCTTACCCGGACTAGCGGTGACACAGATACGCAGTATTTT. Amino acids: CASSLTRTSGDTDTQYF.

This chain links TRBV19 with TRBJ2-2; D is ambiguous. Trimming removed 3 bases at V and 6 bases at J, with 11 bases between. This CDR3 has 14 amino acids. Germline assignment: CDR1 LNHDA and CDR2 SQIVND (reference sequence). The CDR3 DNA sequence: TGTGCCAGTAGTATCCCACGGGTTCCCGGGGAGCTGTTTTTT. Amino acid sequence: CASSIPRVPGELFF.

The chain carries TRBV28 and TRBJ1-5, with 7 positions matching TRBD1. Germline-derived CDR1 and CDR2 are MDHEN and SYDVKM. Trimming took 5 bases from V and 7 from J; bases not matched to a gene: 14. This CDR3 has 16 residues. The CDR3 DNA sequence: TGTGCCAGCAGTCCGCTTTCGAGGGGGCGAGGACAGCCCCAGCATTTT. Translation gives CASSPLSRGRGQPQHF.

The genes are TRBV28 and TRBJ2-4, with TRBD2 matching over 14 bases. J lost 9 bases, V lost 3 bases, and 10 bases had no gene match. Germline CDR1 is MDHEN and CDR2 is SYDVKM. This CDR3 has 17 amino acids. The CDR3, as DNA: TGTGCCAGCAGTTTCGGCCGACTAGCGGGAGGGCCAGGCATTCAGTACTTC. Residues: CASSFGRLAGGPGIQYF.

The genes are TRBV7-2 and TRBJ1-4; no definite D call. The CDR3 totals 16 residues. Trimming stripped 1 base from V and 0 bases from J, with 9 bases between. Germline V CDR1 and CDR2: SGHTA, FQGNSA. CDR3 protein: CASSLVRNPTNEKLFF. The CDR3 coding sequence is TGTGCCAGCAGCTTAGTCAGGAACCCAACTAATGAAAAACTGTTTTTT.

CDR3 coding DNA: TGTGCCACTCACTCCGGGACAGGGACCGGGGGGGTGCAGTTCTTC. Encoded protein: CATHSGTGTGGVQFF. The rearrangement links TRBV24-1 to TRBJ2-1, with D possibly TRBD1 on 9 matching bases. Germline CDR1 and CDR2: KGHDR and SFDVKD. V dropped 10 bases and J dropped 12 bases, with 27 bases sitting between them. This CDR3 contains 15 residues.

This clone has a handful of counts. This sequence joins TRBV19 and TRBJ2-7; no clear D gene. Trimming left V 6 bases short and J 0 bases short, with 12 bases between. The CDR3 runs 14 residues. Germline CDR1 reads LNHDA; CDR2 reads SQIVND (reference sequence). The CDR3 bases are TGTGCCAGTAGCCCTCAGGTGGACTCCTACGAGCAGTACTTC. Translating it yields CASSPQVDSYEQYF.

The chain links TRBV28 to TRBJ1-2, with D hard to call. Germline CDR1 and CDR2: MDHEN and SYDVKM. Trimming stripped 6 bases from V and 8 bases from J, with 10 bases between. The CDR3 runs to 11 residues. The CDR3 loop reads CASSTMEGYTF. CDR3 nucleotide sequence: TGTGCCAGCAGCACAATGGAGGGCTACACCTTC.

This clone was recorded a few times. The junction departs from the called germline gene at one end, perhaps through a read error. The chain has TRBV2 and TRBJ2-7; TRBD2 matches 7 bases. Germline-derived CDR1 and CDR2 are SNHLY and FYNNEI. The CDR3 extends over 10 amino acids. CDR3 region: CASSVTSDHF. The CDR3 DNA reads TGTGCCAGCAGTGTTACTAGCGACCACTTC.

The CDR3 DNA is TGCGCCAGCAGCTTGGGGGTGAAGACAGGGTTCGAGACCCAGTACTTC. Residues: CASSLGVKTGFETQYF. The chain employs TRBV5-1 and TRBJ2-5; TRBD1 matches at 7 bases. CDR3 length: 16 amino acids. CDR1 is SGHRS, CDR2 YFSETQ, per germline. J was trimmed by 5 bases and V by 0 bases; bases with no gene match: 10.